The present entry profiles one T cell receptor (beta chain) with its context. The antigen this receptor binds is unknown. Germline and junction disagree at one end, which may indicate a read error. TCRbeta CDR3 regions were amplified from genomic DNA by means of the immunoSEQ Assay, a bias-controlled multiplex PCR. The authors processed their data as follows. The number of nucleated cells in each sample was estimated from the amplification of reference gene primers within the assay. To quantify the absolute abundance of each unique TCRbeta CDR3 rearrangement, sequence reads were collapsed and filtered. For each sample, productive Simpson clonality was calculated as the square root of Simpson's diversity index across productive rearrangements. In TCRdb, the immuneACCESS table is reduced to in-frame sequences with V and J assigned. These tables do not hold every clone; where another copy was compared, an unresolved V gene accounts for under half, and the others remain unexplained. D and trimming were read from the DNA, whereas the V and J calls and clone size are those reported in that table. This sample has over 250,000 clones in its table, and over 75% of those were observed once. Around 10% of the sample goes to the ten largest clones.

The entry originates in a study of blood T cell repertoires in COVID-19 (TCRdb year 2020). Background on the whole study: Samples covering the acute and convalescent phases of COVID-19 were provided by collaborators in the United States, Italy and Spain. The repertoires were made available in a free public database intended to serve as a resource for research on the immune response to SARS-CoV-2. The material from the prospective study consisted of cDNA or gDNA derived from T cells, B-cell-depleted T cells, or PBMCs. Samples came from the ongoing ImmuneRACE study (first 160 participants) plus 1,254 subjects from 6 global collaborators. The sample metadata nearly always contained a de-identified subject ID, COVID-19 status, age in years and sex. Where available, HLA class I and class II types were obtained from metadata supplied by the sample provider rather than from assay-based typing. The dataset comprised deeply sampled blood TCRbeta repertoires from subjects exposed to, actively infected with, or recovered from COVID-19. The study at large found these results: How much clinical and demographic metadata was included differed by source and by participant, and the metadata was provided uncurated.

Each collaborating institution followed its own protocols to collect whole blood in K2EDTA tubes. For TCRbeta analysis, collaborator samples were shipped as frozen whole blood, as isolated PBMCs, or as DNA extracted from either sample type. This clonotype originated in a woman between 70 and 85 years old with acute or convalescent COVID-19. The sample was peripheral blood.

This receptor carries the CDR3 CASSRDRANSRGIF. The nucleotide sequence is TGCGCCAGCAGCAGGGACAGGGCGAATTCTCGGGGAATCTTC. The V and J genes are TRBV5-1 and TRBJ2-1; 9 middle bases align to TRBD1. Taken from the germline V gene, the CDR1 and CDR2 loops are SGHRS and YFSETQ. From its cysteine to its phenylalanine, the CDR3 spans 14 amino acids. Of all the DNA, just the CDR3 is kept, 42 bases in frame from base 1.